This T cell receptor (beta chain) was found in a study of blood T cell repertoires in COVID-19. The authors' processing: Counts of nucleated cells, estimated from reference gene primer amplification, were obtained. Here immunoSEQ multiplex PCR was the method, and the copy in TCRdb shows in-frame clones only, minus some. Clone size and the V and J calls come from that table; the DNA yielded D and trimming. The table has some 97,000 clones, roughly 87% seen once. V lost 6 bases to trimming and J lost 8 bases; unmatched junction nucleotides: 9. This CDR3 region has 15 residues. Germline V gene lookup returns CDR1 LNHDA and CDR2 SQIVND (reference sequence).

The sequencing input was peripheral blood. The TCR was taken from a man aged 30-40 years in a cohort sampled during active COVID-19. The rearrangement uses TRBV19 and TRBJ1-6; 8 positions agree with TRBD1. In DNA form, the CDR3 reads TGTGCCAGTAGAATCCAGGGGGCGGAGGATTCACCCCTCCACTTT. Translating gives CASRIQGAEDSPLHF.